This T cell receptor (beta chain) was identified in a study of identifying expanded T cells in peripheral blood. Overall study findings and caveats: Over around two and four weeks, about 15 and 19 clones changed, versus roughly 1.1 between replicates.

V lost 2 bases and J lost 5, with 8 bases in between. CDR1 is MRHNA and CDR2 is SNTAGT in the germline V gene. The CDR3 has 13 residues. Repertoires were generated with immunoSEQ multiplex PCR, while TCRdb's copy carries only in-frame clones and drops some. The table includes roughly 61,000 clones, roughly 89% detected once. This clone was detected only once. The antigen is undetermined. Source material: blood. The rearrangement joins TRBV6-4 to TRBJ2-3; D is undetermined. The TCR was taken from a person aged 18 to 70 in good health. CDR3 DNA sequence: TGTGCCAGCAGTGACAGAGCTCGAGATACGCAGTATTTT. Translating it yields CASSDRARDTQYF.